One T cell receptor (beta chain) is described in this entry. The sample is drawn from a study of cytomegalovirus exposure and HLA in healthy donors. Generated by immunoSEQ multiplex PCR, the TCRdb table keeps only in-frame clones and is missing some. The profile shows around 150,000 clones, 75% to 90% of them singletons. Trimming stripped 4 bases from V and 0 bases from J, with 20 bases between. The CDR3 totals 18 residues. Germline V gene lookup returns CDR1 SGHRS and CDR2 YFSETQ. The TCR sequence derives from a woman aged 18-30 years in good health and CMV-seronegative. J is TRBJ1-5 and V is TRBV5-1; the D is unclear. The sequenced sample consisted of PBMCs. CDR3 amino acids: CASSPPRRTDYSNQPQHF. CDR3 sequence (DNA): TGCGCCAGCAGCCCGCCCCGTCGGACTGATTATAGCAATCAGCCCCAGCATTTT.